These T cell receptor beta chains were read from a single sample in a study of shared clonotypes between healthy human individuals. The assay was immunoSEQ multiplex PCR, and TCRdb's table has in-frame clones only and misses some. The sample has hundreds of thousands of clones, around 73% seen once. The source material was memory CD4+ T cells sorted from blood. These receptor sequences come from a woman in her twenties or thirties in good health. CDR3s include the opening cysteine and the closing phenylalanine or tryptophan. The D gene is left open where the match is weak. A clone size is listed for some rows: how often the clone was seen (once, few, many), or a class if it is expanded.

j_call: TRBJ2-2
d_call: NA
v_call: TRBV25-1
clone_size: NA
cdr3_nt: TGTGCCAGCAGTATCACGAGCGGGGAGCTGTTTTTT
cdr3_aa: CASSITSGELFF

j_call: TRBJ2-1
d_call: NA
v_call: TRBV7-3
clone_size: NA
cdr3_nt: TGTGCCAGCAGCCCTCAGCGGGACAGTTACAATGAGCAGTTCTTC
cdr3_aa: CASSPQRDSYNEQFF

j_call: TRBJ1-1
d_call: NA
v_call: TRBV6-5
clone_size: NA
cdr3_nt: TGTGCCAGCAGTTACGACACTACGAACACTGAAGCTTTCTTT
cdr3_aa: CASSYDTTNTEAFF

j_call: TRBJ2-6
d_call: NA
v_call: TRBV4-2
clone_size: NA
cdr3_nt: TGTGCCAGCAGCCAAGACCCCGGACAGAGTTTCTCTGGGGCCAACGTCCTGACTTTC
cdr3_aa: CASSQDPGQSFSGANVLTF

j_call: TRBJ2-2
d_call: TRBD1
v_call: TRBV28
clone_size: NA
cdr3_nt: TGTGCCACCCGGACAGGACTGACCGGGGAGCTGTTTTTT
cdr3_aa: CATRTGLTGELFF

j_call: TRBJ1-1
d_call: TRBD1
v_call: TRBV2
clone_size: NA
cdr3_nt: TGTGCCAGCAGTGAGACAGGGCTCCGTGAAGCTTTCTTT
cdr3_aa: CASSETGLREAFF

j_call: TRBJ2-7
d_call: NA
v_call: TRBV25-1
clone_size: many
cdr3_nt: TGTGCCAGCAGTGGGACAGTTACCTACGAGCAGTACTTC
cdr3_aa: CASSGTVTYEQYF

j_call: TRBJ1-2
d_call: NA
v_call: TRBV28
clone_size: few
cdr3_nt: TGTGCCAGCAGTTTATGGGAGGATGGCTACACCTTC
cdr3_aa: CASSLWEDGYTF

j_call: TRBJ2-1
d_call: TRBD2
v_call: TRBV11-2
clone_size: NA
cdr3_nt: TGTGCCAGCAGCTTAGGGGCCTCGCGGGAGAACAATGAGCAGTTCTTC
cdr3_aa: CASSLGASRENNEQFF

j_call: TRBJ2-2
d_call: NA
v_call: TRBV6-1
clone_size: NA
cdr3_nt: TGTGCCAGCAGTGAAGGCTGGGGGGAGCTGTTTTTT
cdr3_aa: CASSEGWGELFF

j_call: TRBJ2-1
d_call: NA
v_call: TRBV7-9
clone_size: few
cdr3_nt: TGTGCCAGCAGCCGCGACCTTGATATTTACAATGAGCAGTTCTTC
cdr3_aa: CASSRDLDIYNEQFF

j_call: TRBJ2-5
d_call: NA
v_call: TRBV28
clone_size: NA
cdr3_nt: TGTGCCAGCAGTTTATGGGTTGGAGGGGGCTTCCAAGAGACCCAGTACTTC
cdr3_aa: CASSLWVGGGFQETQYF

j_call: TRBJ1-1
d_call: NA
v_call: TRBV6-1
clone_size: few
cdr3_nt: TGTGCCAGCAGTGAAGTTACAGAAGCTTTCTTT
cdr3_aa: CASSEVTEAFF

j_call: TRBJ1-1
d_call: TRBD1
v_call: TRBV18
clone_size: NA
cdr3_nt: TGTGCCAGCTCACTTGACAGGGGTTATACTGAAGCTTTCTTT
cdr3_aa: CASSLDRGYTEAFF

j_call: TRBJ2-4
d_call: NA
v_call: TRBV28
clone_size: NA
cdr3_nt: TGTGCCAGCAGTTTGGAGGTTAGGGCCAAAAACATTCAGTACTTC
cdr3_aa: CASSLEVRAKNIQYF

j_call: TRBJ2-1
d_call: NA
v_call: TRBV28
clone_size: once
cdr3_nt: TGTGCCAGCAGCCCTTTTAATGAGCAGTTCTTC
cdr3_aa: CASSPFNEQFF

j_call: TRBJ2-7
d_call: TRBD1
v_call: TRBV7-2
clone_size: NA
cdr3_nt: TGTGCCAGCAGCTCGACACCCCGGGACAGGGTGAACGAGCAGTACTTC
cdr3_aa: CASSSTPRDRVNEQYF

j_call: TRBJ1-2
d_call: NA
v_call: TRBV5-1
clone_size: NA
cdr3_nt: TGCGCCAGCAGCTCCGATTACCCCGGGACCATCTATGGCTACACCTTC
cdr3_aa: CASSSDYPGTIYGYTF

j_call: TRBJ2-5
d_call: NA
v_call: TRBV5-1
clone_size: NA
cdr3_nt: TGCGCCAGCAGATCAAGTGGACAGCCCCAAGAGACCCAGTACTTC
cdr3_aa: CASRSSGQPQETQYF

j_call: TRBJ1-5
d_call: NA
v_call: TRBV28
clone_size: once
cdr3_nt: TGTGCCAGCAATTTATTGAGGGGGAGTCAGCCCCAGCATTTT
cdr3_aa: CASNLLRGSQPQHF

j_call: TRBJ2-3
d_call: NA
v_call: TRBV11-3
clone_size: NA
cdr3_nt: TGTGCCAGCAGCTACAGTCGAGGCGGACGCCTTTCTGATACGCAGTATTTT
cdr3_aa: CASSYSRGGRLSDTQYF

j_call: TRBJ1-1
d_call: TRBD1
v_call: TRBV19
clone_size: NA
cdr3_nt: TGTGCCAGTAGTGGAGACAGGGGACTTCACACTGAAGCTTTCTTT
cdr3_aa: CASSGDRGLHTEAFF

j_call: TRBJ2-2
d_call: NA
v_call: TRBV4-1
clone_size: few
cdr3_nt: TGCGCCAGCAGCCACAAGGACAGCCCAAACACCGGGGAGCTGTTTTTT
cdr3_aa: CASSHKDSPNTGELFF

j_call: TRBJ1-6
d_call: NA
v_call: TRBV14
clone_size: NA
cdr3_nt: TGTGCCAGCAGCCAAAGCTCCTATAATTCACCCCTCCACTTT
cdr3_aa: CASSQSSYNSPLHF

j_call: TRBJ2-7
d_call: NA
v_call: TRBV19
clone_size: once
cdr3_nt: TGTGCCAGTAGCTCAGGGTACAGGGCTCCCCAGCAGTACTTC
cdr3_aa: CASSSGYRAPQQYF

j_call: TRBJ1-3
d_call: NA
v_call: TRBV5-6
clone_size: once
cdr3_nt: TGTGCCAGCAGCTTGGTTCGGTCCCGCAGCGGAAACACCATATATTTT
cdr3_aa: CASSLVRSRSGNTIYF

j_call: TRBJ2-3
d_call: TRBD2
v_call: TRBV7-3
clone_size: few
cdr3_nt: TGTGCCAGCAGCCCACCCGGGGGGGCTAGGGATACGCAGTATTTT
cdr3_aa: CASSPPGGARDTQYF

j_call: TRBJ2-7
d_call: NA
v_call: TRBV11-3
clone_size: NA
cdr3_nt: TGTGCCAGCAGCTTAGACATGGTAAGCTCCTACGAGCAGTACTTC
cdr3_aa: CASSLDMVSSYEQYF

j_call: TRBJ1-5
d_call: TRBD1
v_call: TRBV27
clone_size: NA
cdr3_nt: TGTGCCAGCAGCAGGACAGGGGGGAATCAGCCCCAGCATTTT
cdr3_aa: CASSRTGGNQPQHF

j_call: TRBJ1-1
d_call: TRBD1
v_call: TRBV5-8
clone_size: NA
cdr3_nt: TGTGCCAGCAGTCGGGACAGGGGCTCCGAGGCTTTCTTT
cdr3_aa: CASSRDRGSEAFF

j_call: TRBJ1-1
d_call: NA
v_call: TRBV4-2
clone_size: NA
cdr3_nt: TGTGCCAGCAGCCAAGCTGGTGGGGGCACTGAAGCTTTCTTT
cdr3_aa: CASSQAGGGTEAFF

j_call: TRBJ2-1
d_call: TRBD2
v_call: TRBV5-1
clone_size: many
cdr3_nt: TGCGCCAGCAGCTTGGCTAGCGGGAGCTACAATGAGCAGTTCTTC
cdr3_aa: CASSLASGSYNEQFF

j_call: TRBJ1-4
d_call: NA
v_call: TRBV5-1
clone_size: NA
cdr3_nt: TGCGCCAGCAGCTTGGGGACTCCAACTAATGAAAAACTGTTTTTT
cdr3_aa: CASSLGTPTNEKLFF

j_call: TRBJ2-7
d_call: NA
v_call: TRBV10-1
clone_size: NA
cdr3_nt: TGCGCCAGCAGCGGTCAGCGACTCCCCTACGAGCAGTACTTC
cdr3_aa: CASSGQRLPYEQYF

j_call: TRBJ1-2
d_call: NA
v_call: TRBV19
clone_size: NA
cdr3_nt: TGTGCCAGTAGTATAGTCGGGGGGCGCGGTGGCTACACCTTC
cdr3_aa: CASSIVGGRGGYTF

j_call: TRBJ1-1
d_call: NA
v_call: TRBV7-7
clone_size: NA
cdr3_nt: TGTGCCAGCAGCCATCCTCGGGGGGACGAAGCTTTCTTT
cdr3_aa: CASSHPRGDEAFF

j_call: TRBJ2-5
d_call: NA
v_call: TRBV25-1
clone_size: NA
cdr3_nt: TGTGCCAGCAGTGAAGGGACTCTAGGAGAGACCCAGTACTTC
cdr3_aa: CASSEGTLGETQYF

j_call: TRBJ2-6
d_call: NA
v_call: TRBV11-2
clone_size: NA
cdr3_nt: TGTGCCAGCAGCATCGTGAGGTCTGGGGCCAACGTCCTGACTTTC
cdr3_aa: CASSIVRSGANVLTF

j_call: TRBJ2-3
d_call: NA
v_call: TRBV28
clone_size: NA
cdr3_nt: TGTGCCAGCAGGACCCGGGCCGCGGACACAGATACGCAGTATTTT
cdr3_aa: CASRTRAADTDTQYF

j_call: TRBJ1-2
d_call: NA
v_call: TRBV6-1
clone_size: NA
cdr3_nt: TGTGCCAGCAGTGTAGCCGTGCAGGGAATATGGAGCTATGGCTACACCTTC
cdr3_aa: CASSVAVQGIWSYGYTF

j_call: TRBJ2-5
d_call: TRBD1
v_call: TRBV5-1
clone_size: NA
cdr3_nt: TGCGCCAGCTCAGCCACAGGGGGGATTGGGGAGACCCAGTACTTC
cdr3_aa: CASSATGGIGETQYF

j_call: TRBJ2-3
d_call: NA
v_call: TRBV13
clone_size: NA
cdr3_nt: TGTGCCAGCAGCTTAGGCCTGCCTGCTAGCACAGATACGCAGTATTTT
cdr3_aa: CASSLGLPASTDTQYF

j_call: TRBJ2-2
d_call: NA
v_call: TRBV29-1
clone_size: NA
cdr3_nt: TGCAGCGTGCACGGACTGAACACCGGGGAGCTGTTTTTT
cdr3_aa: CSVHGLNTGELFF

j_call: TRBJ2-2
d_call: TRBD2
v_call: TRBV6-1
clone_size: NA
cdr3_nt: TGTGCCAGCAGTGAATTCCGGACTAGCGGGAGAGGGGACACCGGGGAGCTGTTTTTT
cdr3_aa: CASSEFRTSGRGDTGELFF

j_call: TRBJ2-5
d_call: TRBD1
v_call: TRBV11-3
clone_size: NA
cdr3_nt: TGTGCCAGCAGCTTAGATCGGACAGGGGAAAAGACCCAGTACTTC
cdr3_aa: CASSLDRTGEKTQYF

j_call: TRBJ1-5
d_call: NA
v_call: TRBV18
clone_size: NA
cdr3_nt: TGTGCCAGCTCAGCTCAGGTTTGGCAGCCCCAGCATTTT
cdr3_aa: CASSAQVWQPQHF

j_call: TRBJ1-1
d_call: NA
v_call: TRBV11-3
clone_size: NA
cdr3_nt: TGTGCCAGCAGCTTAAAGTTCCGATCTGAAGCTTTCTTT
cdr3_aa: CASSLKFRSEAFF

j_call: TRBJ2-1
d_call: NA
v_call: TRBV6-1
clone_size: NA
cdr3_nt: TGTGCCAGCAGTGTTCTCCCCGGTAATGAGCAGTTCTTC
cdr3_aa: CASSVLPGNEQFF

j_call: TRBJ1-3
d_call: NA
v_call: TRBV13
clone_size: NA
cdr3_nt: TGTGCCAGCAGCTTATTGAACAGGGATGGAAACACCATATATTTT
cdr3_aa: CASSLLNRDGNTIYF